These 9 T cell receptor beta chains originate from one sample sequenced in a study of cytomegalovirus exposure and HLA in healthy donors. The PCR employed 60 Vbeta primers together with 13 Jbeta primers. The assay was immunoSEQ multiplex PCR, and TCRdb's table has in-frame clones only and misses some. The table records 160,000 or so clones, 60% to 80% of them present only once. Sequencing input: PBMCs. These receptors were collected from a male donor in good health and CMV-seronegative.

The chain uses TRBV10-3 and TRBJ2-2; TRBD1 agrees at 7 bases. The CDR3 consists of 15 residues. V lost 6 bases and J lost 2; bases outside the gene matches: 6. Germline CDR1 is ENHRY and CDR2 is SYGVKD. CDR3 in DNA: TGTGCCATCAGCTCCGGGACAGATAACACCGGGGAGCTGTTTTTT. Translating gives CAISSGTDNTGELFF.

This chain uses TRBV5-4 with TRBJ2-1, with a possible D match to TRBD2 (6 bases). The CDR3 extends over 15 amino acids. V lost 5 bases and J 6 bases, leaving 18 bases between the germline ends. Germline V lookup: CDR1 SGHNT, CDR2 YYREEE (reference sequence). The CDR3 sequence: CASRPSRTTLNEQFF. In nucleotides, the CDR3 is TGTGCCAGCAGACCATCGAGGACTACACTCAATGAGCAGTTCTTC.

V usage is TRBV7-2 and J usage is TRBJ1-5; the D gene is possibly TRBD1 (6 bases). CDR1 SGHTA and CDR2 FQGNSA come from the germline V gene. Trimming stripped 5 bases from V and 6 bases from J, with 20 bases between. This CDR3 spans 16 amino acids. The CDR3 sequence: CASSPEGGQGSQPQHF. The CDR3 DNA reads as TGTGCCAGCAGCCCGGAGGGGGGGCAGGGAAGTCAGCCCCAGCATTTT.

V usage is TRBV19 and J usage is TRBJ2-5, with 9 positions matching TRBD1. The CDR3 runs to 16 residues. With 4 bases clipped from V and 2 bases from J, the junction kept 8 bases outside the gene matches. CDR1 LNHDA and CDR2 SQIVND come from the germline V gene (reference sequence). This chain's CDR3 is CASSTGTGWGQETQYF. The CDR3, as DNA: TGTGCCAGTAGTACGGGGACAGGGTGGGGGCAAGAGACCCAGTACTTC. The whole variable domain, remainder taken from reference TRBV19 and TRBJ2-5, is DGGITQSPKYLFRKEGQNVTLSCEQNLNHDAMYWYRQDPGQGLRLIYYSQIVNDFQKGDIAEGYSVSREKKESFPLTVTSAQKNPTAFYLCASSTGTGWGQETQYFGPGTRLLVL.

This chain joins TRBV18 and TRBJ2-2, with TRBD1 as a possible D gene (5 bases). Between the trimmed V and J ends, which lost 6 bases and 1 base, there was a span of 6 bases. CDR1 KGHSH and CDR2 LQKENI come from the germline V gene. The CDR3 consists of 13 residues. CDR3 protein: CASSQGNTGELFF. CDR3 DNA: TGTGCCAGCTCCCAGGGGAACACCGGGGAGCTGTTTTTT.

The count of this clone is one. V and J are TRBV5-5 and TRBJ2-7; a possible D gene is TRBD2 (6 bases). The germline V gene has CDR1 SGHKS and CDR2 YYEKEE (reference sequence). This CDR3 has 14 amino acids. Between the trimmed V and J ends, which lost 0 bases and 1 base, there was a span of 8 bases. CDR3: CASSLETRSYEQYF. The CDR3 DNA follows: TGTGCCAGCAGCTTGGAGACTAGATCCTACGAGCAGTACTTC. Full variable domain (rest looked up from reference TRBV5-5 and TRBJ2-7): DAGVTQSPTHLIKTRGQQVTLRCSPISGHKSVSWYQQVLGQGPQFIFQYYEKEERGRGNFPDRFSARQFPNYSSELNVNALLLGDSALYLCASSLETRSYEQYFGPGTRLTVT.

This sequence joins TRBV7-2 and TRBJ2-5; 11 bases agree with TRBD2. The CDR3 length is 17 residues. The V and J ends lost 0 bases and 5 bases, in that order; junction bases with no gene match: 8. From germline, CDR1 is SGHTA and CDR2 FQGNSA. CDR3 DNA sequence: TGTGCCAGCAGCTTAGCGAATAGCGGGAGGGCCGGGGAGACCCAGTACTTC. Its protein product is CASSLANSGRAGETQYF. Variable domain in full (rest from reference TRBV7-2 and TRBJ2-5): GAGVSQSPSNKVTEKGKDVELRCDPISGHTALYWYRQSLGQGLEFLIYFQGNSAPDKSGLPSDRFSAERTGGSVSTLTIQRTQQEDSAVYLCASSLANSGRAGETQYFGPGTRLLVL.

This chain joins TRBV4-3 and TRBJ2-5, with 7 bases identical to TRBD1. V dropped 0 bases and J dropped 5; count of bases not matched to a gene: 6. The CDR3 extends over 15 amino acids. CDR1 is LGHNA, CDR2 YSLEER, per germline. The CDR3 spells CASSQDRGGRETQYF. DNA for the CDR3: TGCGCCAGCAGCCAAGATAGAGGGGGCCGGGAGACCCAGTACTTC.

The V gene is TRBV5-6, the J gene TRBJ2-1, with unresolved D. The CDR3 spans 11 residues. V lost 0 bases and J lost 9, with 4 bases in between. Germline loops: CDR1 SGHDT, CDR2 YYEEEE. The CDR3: CASSLAGEQFF. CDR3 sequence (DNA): TGTGCCAGCAGCTTGGCGGGTGAGCAGTTCTTC.